This TCR beta chain was sequenced for a study of T cell responses to AZD1222 COVID-19 vaccine. Libraries were prepared by immunoSEQ multiplex PCR; TCRdb keeps only in-frame clonotypes and omits some of them. This table has about 180,000 clones, approximately 90% appearing once. The CDR3 length is 9 residues. Per the germline V gene, CDR1 is DFQATT and CDR2 is SNEGSKA (reference sequence). Trimming took 5 bases from V and 8 from J, leaving 5 bases between them. The chain has TRBV20-1 and TRBJ2-3, with unresolved D. The sequenced sample was peripheral blood, obtained 28 days after the second AZD1222 dose. This receptor was identified in an adult who received the AZD1222 COVID-19 vaccine. CDR3 bases: TGCAGTGCTGGGCCTACGCAGTATTTT. Its protein product is CSAGPTQYF.